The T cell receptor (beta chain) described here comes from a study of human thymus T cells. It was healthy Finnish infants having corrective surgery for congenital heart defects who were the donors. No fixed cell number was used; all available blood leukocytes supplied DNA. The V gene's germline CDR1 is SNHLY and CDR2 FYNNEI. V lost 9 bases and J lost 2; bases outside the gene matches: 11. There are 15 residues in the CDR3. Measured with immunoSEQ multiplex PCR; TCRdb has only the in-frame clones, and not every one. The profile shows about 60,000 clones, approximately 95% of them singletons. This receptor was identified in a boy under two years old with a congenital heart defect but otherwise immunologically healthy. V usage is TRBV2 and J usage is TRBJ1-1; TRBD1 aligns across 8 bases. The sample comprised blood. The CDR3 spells CASLGYRGKNTEAFF. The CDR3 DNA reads TGTGCCAGTTTGGGGTACAGGGGGAAAAACACTGAAGCTTTCTTT.